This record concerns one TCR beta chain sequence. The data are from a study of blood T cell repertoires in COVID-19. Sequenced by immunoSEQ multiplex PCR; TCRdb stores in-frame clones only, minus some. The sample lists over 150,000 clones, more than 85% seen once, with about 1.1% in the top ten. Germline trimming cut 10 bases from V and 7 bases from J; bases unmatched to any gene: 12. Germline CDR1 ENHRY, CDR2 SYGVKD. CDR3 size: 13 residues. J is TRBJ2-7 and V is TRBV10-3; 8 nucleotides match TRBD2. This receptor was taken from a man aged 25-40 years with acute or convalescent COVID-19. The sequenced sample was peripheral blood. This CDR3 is CATSAGARGEQYF. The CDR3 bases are TGTGCCACTTCAGCGGGAGCCAGGGGAGAGCAGTACTTC.